This TCR beta chain stems from a study of CXCR3-negative and CXCR3-positive naive CD8 T cells. Study-level points and caveats: Naive CXCR3-positive and CXCR3-negative cells shared TRBV-TRBJ usage; memory cells diverged. More hydrophobic TRB CDR3s occurred in CXCR3-positive than in CXCR3-negative naive cells.

A word on this clonotype: Its target is unknown.

Researchers prepared the TRB cDNA libraries using 5' RACE with UMI labels. One entry per CDR3 protein, without DNA, is what TCRdb gives after re-calling the 5' RACE reads. This sample's clone table lists about 86,000 distinct CDR3 sequences. The CDR3 extends over 11 amino acids. This TCR derives from a human donor in good health. Some clones in this sample may be carry-over from other donors' samples. The sample taken for sequencing was naive CXCR3+ CD8+ T cells from blood. Subset meaning: CD45RO-CCR7+CD27+CD95- naive CD8+ T cells expressing CXCR3 (TNR3+). The chain couples TRBV12-3 or TRBV12-4 to TRBJ2-3. The CDR3 protein is CASSVGDTQYF.